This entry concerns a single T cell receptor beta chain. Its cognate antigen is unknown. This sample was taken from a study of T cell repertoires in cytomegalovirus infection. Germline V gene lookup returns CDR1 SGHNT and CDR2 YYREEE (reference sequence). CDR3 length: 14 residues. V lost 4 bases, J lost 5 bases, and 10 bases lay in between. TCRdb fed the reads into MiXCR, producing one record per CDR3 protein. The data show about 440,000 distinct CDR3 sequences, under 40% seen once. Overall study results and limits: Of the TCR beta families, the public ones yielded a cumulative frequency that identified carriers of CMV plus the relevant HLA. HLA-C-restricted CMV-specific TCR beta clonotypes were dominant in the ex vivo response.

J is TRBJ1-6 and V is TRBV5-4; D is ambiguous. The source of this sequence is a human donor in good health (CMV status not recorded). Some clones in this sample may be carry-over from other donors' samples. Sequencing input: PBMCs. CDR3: CASSLPGNNSPLHF. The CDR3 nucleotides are TGTGCCAGCAGCCTCCCTGGGAATAATTCACCCCTCCACTTT.